The present T cell receptor beta chain was sequenced within a study of response to subunit inactivated influenza vaccine. Germline values: CDR1 DFQATT, CDR2 SNEGSKA (reference sequence). With 3 bases removed from V and 0 bases from J, the gap between germline ends came to 8 bases. This CDR3 contains 14 residues. From the RT-PCR reads, TCRdb called clonotypes with MiXCR, one entry per CDR3 protein. Here the sample spans fewer than 700,000 distinct CDR3 sequences, over 10% being singletons. Study conclusions and caveats: The authors put forward the suggestion that each seasonal influenza vaccination may bring in only a limited number of new T cells.

Concerning this clonotype itself: Its antigen is as yet unknown.

The chain has TRBV20-1 and TRBJ2-2; D not certain. This receptor was obtained from a man aged 50 to 59 who received an inactivated influenza vaccine. The specimen was PBMCs from blood, collected roughly 46 days after vaccination. The CDR3: CSARDRPNTGELFF. The DNA for the CDR3 is TGCAGTGCTAGGGACCGACCGAACACCGGGGAGCTGTTTTTT.